The entry below gives a single T cell receptor beta chain sequence along with its context. Its antigen is as yet unknown. This table comes from immunoSEQ multiplex PCR, and its TCRdb copy is limited to in-frame clones, with some not included. The sample contains more than 400,000 clones, about 90% of which appear only once. This sample was taken from a study of Ad26.COV2.S vaccination and SARS-CoV-2 variants. Study as a whole: Once or twice, 56 days apart, Ad26.COV2.S was delivered intramuscularly.

Described treatment: roughly 19 received Ad26.COV2.S at low or high dose, single or two shots; about 5 received placebo; per-sample allocation not given. Sampling was performed 63 days after the first vaccine or placebo injection. In Boston, an adult donor aged 18-55 years took part. Trimming removed 9 bases from V and 0 bases from J, with 9 bases in between. The CDR3 runs to 13 residues. The V gene's germline CDR1 is MDHEN and CDR2 SYDVKM. Study-wide findings and caveats: The placebo group had lower spike-specific TCR breadth than the vaccine recipients did.

The sample consisted of peripheral blood, taken in a trial of Ad26.COV2.S vaccine versus placebo. The clonotype comes from a person aged 18-65 years who received the Ad26.COV2.S COVID-19 vaccine or a placebo. V gene TRBV28 combines with J gene TRBJ1-3, with D uncertain. Here the CDR3 DNA reads TGTGCCAGTAAAGTGGGCTCTGGAAACACCATATATTTT. It codes for CASKVGSGNTIYF.